This passage covers 15 T cell receptor beta chains from one sample sequenced in a study of blood T cell repertoires in COVID-19 (dated by TCRdb to the early 2020s). The method was the immunoSEQ multiplex PCR assay. The immuneACCESS repertoire file appears here via TCRdb, limited to in-frame rearrangements. These files lack a portion of the clones; in checked studies, under half of the deficit traces to unresolved V genes, and the cause of the others is not known. Counted in this sample were some 330,000 clones; about four fifths of them appeared once. The ten largest clones add up to about 4.9% of the sample. The sequencing input was PBMCs or T cells enriched from blood (not recorded which). These receptors all stem from a woman aged 45-65 years who had recovered from COVID-19.

J is TRBJ1-5 and V is TRBV5-1, with 9 bases aligning to TRBD1. This CDR3 comprises 14 residues. Germline V CDR1 and CDR2: SGHRS, YFSETQ. V was pared by 4 bases and J by 4 bases, with 3 bases of the junction left unmatched. DNA for the CDR3: TGCGCCAGCAGCCACGGACAGGGGAATCAGCCCCAGCATTTT. It yields the protein CASSHGQGNQPQHF. The full variable domain, rest sourced from reference TRBV5-1 and TRBJ1-5, is KAGVTQTPRYLIKTRGQQVTLSCSPISGHRSVSWYQQTPGQGLQFLFEYFSETQRNKGNFPGRFSGRQFSNSRSEMNVSTLELGDSALYLCASSHGQGNQPQHFGDGTRLSIL.

This chain links TRBV4-1 with TRBJ2-1; D possibly corresponds to TRBD1 (5 bases). Trimming removed 3 bases from V and 5 bases from J, with 14 bases in between. The CDR3 consists of 15 residues. Germline-derived CDR1 and CDR2 are MGHRA and YSYEKL. The CDR3 bases are TGCGCCAGCAGCCACAGGGCCCTCACACACAATGAGCAGTTCTTC. Its protein is CASSHRALTHNEQFF.

CDR3 bases: TGTGCCAGCAGTCCCTCTGTGGGCTACACCTTC. It translates to CASSPSVGYTF. The chain uses TRBV6-2 or TRBV6-3 and TRBJ1-2; no firm D call. Germline loops: CDR1 MNHEY, CDR2 SVGEGT. The length of the CDR3 is 11 residues. The ends were cut back, 5 bases at V and 8 bases at J, with 9 bases in the middle.

The chain links TRBV19 to TRBJ1-1; D unresolved. The V gene lost 8 bases and the J gene lost 1 base, with 11 bases spanning the gap. Germline assignment: CDR1 LNHDA and CDR2 SQIVND (reference sequence). The CDR3 contains 13 residues. Here the CDR3 reads CASSPGANTEAFF. The CDR3 DNA follows: TGTGCCAGTTCCCCGGGAGCGAACACTGAAGCTTTCTTT.

The V and J genes are TRBV7-3 and TRBJ2-1, with 10 bases that match TRBD2. Trimming at V came to 2 bases and at J to 6 bases, leaving 7 bases not matched to a gene. Per the germline V gene, CDR1 is SGHTA and CDR2 is FQGTGA. The CDR3 is 16 amino acids. CDR3 DNA: TGTGCCAGCAGCTTATTAGCGGGGGGCTACCTCAATGAGCAGTTCTTC. It is translated as CASSLLAGGYLNEQFF.

For the CDR3, the DNA is TGTGCCAGCAGTTTGGGAGAAACATATGGCTACACCTTC. It translates to CASSLGETYGYTF. J is TRBJ1-2 and V is TRBV28; no firm D call. The CDR3 is made up of 13 amino acids. Germline assignment: CDR1 MDHEN and CDR2 SYDVKM. Deletions cut 3 bases from V and 5 bases from J, with 10 bases between.

This chain joins TRBV4-1 and TRBJ2-7; possibly TRBD1 for D (7 bases). Trimming shortened V by 1 base and J by 2 bases, and 24 bases separated the two germline ends. This CDR3 spans 19 amino acids. The germline CDR1 and CDR2 sequences are MGHRA and YSYEKL. The CDR3 DNA reads as TGCGCCAGCAGCCAAGCAGGGGGGATTACAGGGCCAATACCCTACGAGCAGTACTTC. Translating gives CASSQAGGITGPIPYEQYF.

The gene calls are TRBV3-1 (or the pseudogene TRBV3-2) and TRBJ1-6; no reliable D call. Looked up from germline, CDR1 is LGHDT and CDR2 is YNNKEL (reference sequence). V lost 1 base and J 3 bases, leaving 16 bases between the germline ends. This CDR3 is built from 18 residues. The CDR3 sequence is CASSQGPAGSDYNSPLHF. For the CDR3, the DNA is TGTGCCAGCAGCCAAGGTCCCGCAGGTAGCGACTATAATTCACCCCTCCACTTT.

V gene TRBV12-3 or TRBV12-4 combines with J gene TRBJ1-1; D is uncertain. The length of the CDR3 is 13 residues. The germline V and J ends were trimmed by 2 bases and 3 bases, with 7 bases remaining between them. CDR3 coding DNA: TGTGCCAGCAGTTTAAGGAGTTACACTGAAGCTTTCTTT. Protein product: CASSLRSYTEAFF.

The V and J genes are TRBV29-1 and TRBJ1-2; D is unresolved. The germline V and J ends were trimmed by 5 bases and 7 bases, with 14 bases remaining between them. CDR3 length equals 12 residues. Looked up from germline, CDR1 is SQVTM and CDR2 is ANQGSEA. The CDR3 sequence is CSVTISPGGYTF. DNA for the CDR3: TGCAGCGTTACCATTTCGCCGGGTGGCTACACCTTC.

This chain connects TRBV7-9 to TRBJ1-3, with a possible D match to TRBD1 (6 bases). The CDR3 loop spans 14 amino acids. Trimming took off 5 bases at V and 0 bases at J, with 8 bases between the two ends. Germline V gene data show CDR1 as SEHNR and CDR2 as FQNEAQ (reference sequence). CDR3 in amino acids: CASSRGASGNTIYF. The CDR3 DNA is TGTGCCAGCAGCCGGGGGGCCTCTGGAAACACCATATATTTT.

CDR3 sequence reads: CASSRDRGHGYTF. CDR3 coding DNA: TGTGCCAGCTCACGCGACAGGGGCCATGGCTACACCTTC. V usage is TRBV18 and J usage is TRBJ1-2; TRBD1 agrees at 8 bases. V gave up 4 bases and J gave up 6 bases; unmatched junction bases: 4. CDR3 length: 13 residues. Germline values: CDR1 KGHSH, CDR2 LQKENI.

The chain has TRBV14 and TRBJ2-1; 11 nucleotides align to TRBD2. Germline V CDR1 and CDR2: SGHDN, FVKESK. This CDR3 is 15 amino acids long. J lost 6 bases, V lost 5 bases, and 6 bases had no gene match. CDR3 nucleotide sequence: TGTGCCAGCAGCTTACTAGCGGGAGTGTCCAATGAGCAGTTCTTC. It encodes CASSLLAGVSNEQFF.

The chain links TRBV6-5 to TRBJ1-1; D ambiguous. This CDR3 has 12 residues. CDR1 MNHEY and CDR2 SVGAGI come from the germline V gene. V was cut by 7 bases and J by 11 bases, with 17 bases left in between. The DNA for the CDR3 is TGTGCCAGCACGAACAGAACTAGACTCGCTTTCTTT. Its translation is CASTNRTRLAFF.

CDR3 coding DNA: TGTGCCATCAGTGATAGGGACAGGGGCCCGGGGCGAGAGACCCAGTACTTC. Translated: CAISDRDRGPGRETQYF. The rearrangement uses TRBV10-3 and TRBJ2-5; 10 bases agree with TRBD1. The CDR3 length is 17 residues. Germline V gives CDR1 ENHRY, CDR2 SYGVKD. V shed 3 bases, J shed 4 bases, and the junction held 11 bases outside the gene matches.